The clone carrying this TCR beta chain has at least ten counts. Its antigen is undetermined. The patients chosen for sequencing had shown expansion of CD8+CD57+ cells (detected by flow cytometry). Patients, without exception, had severe acquired aplastic anemia. Patients were therapy-naive when their blood was sampled. The data are from a study of CD8+CD57+ T cells in acquired aplastic anemia. Study details: The average for DNA from sorted CD4+ and CD8+ cells was 3.2 ug.

This CDR3 comprises 15 residues. The ends lost 1 base at V and 4 bases at J; junction bases unmatched: 1. Germline loops: CDR1 WSHSY, CDR2 SAAADI. Study outcomes and limitations: Patients shared some 29 CD8+ CDR3 sequences with controls.

Genomic DNA templated the TCR beta VDJ and CDR3 profiling. MiXCR was run by TCRdb on the reads, yielding one entry per CDR3 protein. The sample contains 150,000 to 160,000 distinct CDR3 sequences, 52% of which appear only once. This TCR was recovered from a human donor with aplastic anemia. This sequence joins TRBV10-2 and TRBJ1-5; 10 nucleotides match TRBD1. The sequenced sample was sorted CD4+, CD8+, or CD8+CD57+ T cells (not recorded which) from PBMCs. DNA for the CDR3: TGCGCCAGCAGTGAGTGGGGACAGGGGAATCAGCCCCAGCATTTT. Amino acid sequence: CASSEWGQGNQPQHF.